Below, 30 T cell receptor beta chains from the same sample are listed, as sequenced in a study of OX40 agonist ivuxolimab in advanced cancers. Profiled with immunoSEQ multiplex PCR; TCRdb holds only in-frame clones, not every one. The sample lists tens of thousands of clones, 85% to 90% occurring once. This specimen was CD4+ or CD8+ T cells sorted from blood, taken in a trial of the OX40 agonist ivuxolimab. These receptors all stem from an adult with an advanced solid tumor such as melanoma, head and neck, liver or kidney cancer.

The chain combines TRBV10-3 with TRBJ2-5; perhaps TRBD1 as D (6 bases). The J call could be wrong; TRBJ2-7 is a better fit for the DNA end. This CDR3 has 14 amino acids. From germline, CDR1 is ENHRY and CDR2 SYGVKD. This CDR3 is CAISGGGRGYEQYF. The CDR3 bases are TGTGCCATCAGTGGGGGCGGCAGGGGCTACGAGCAGTACTTC.

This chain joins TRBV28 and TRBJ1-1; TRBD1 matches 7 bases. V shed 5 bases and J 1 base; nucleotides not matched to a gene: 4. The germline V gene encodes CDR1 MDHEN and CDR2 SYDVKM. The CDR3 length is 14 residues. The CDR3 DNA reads TGTGCCAGCAGTCTCCGGACAGGGAACACTGAAGCTTTCTTT. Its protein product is CASSLRTGNTEAFF.

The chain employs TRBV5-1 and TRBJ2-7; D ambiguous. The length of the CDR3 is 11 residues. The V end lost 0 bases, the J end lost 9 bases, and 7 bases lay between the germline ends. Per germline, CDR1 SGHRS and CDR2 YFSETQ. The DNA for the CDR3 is TGCGCCAGCAGCTTGGATTCGGCGCAGTACTTC. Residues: CASSLDSAQYF.

CDR3 loop: CASSPEGQSDEKLFF. CDR3 DNA: TGTGCCAGCTCACCAGAGGGACAGTCGGATGAAAAACTGTTTTTT. V gene TRBV18 combines with J gene TRBJ1-4; 7 bases agree with TRBD1. V lost 2 bases to trimming and J lost 6 bases; unmatched junction nucleotides: 6. The CDR3 sequence is 15 residues long. CDR1 is KGHSH, CDR2 LQKENI, per germline.

The CDR3 reads CASSSRADSGGAYEQYF. In DNA form, the CDR3 reads TGTGCCAGCAGTTCACGGGCCGATAGCGGGGGTGCCTACGAGCAGTACTTC. The chain joins TRBV27 to TRBJ2-7; 9 bases are shared with TRBD2. Trimming cost V 4 bases and J 2 bases; bases outside gene matches: 12. The V gene's germline CDR1 is MNHEY and CDR2 SMNVEV (reference sequence). The CDR3 consists of 17 residues.

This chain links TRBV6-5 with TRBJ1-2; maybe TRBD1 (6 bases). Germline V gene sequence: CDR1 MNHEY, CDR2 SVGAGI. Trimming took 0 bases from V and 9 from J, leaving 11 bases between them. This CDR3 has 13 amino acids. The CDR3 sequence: CASSYSGGLSYTF. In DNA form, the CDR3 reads TGTGCCAGCAGTTACTCGGGGGGGCTTAGCTACACCTTC.

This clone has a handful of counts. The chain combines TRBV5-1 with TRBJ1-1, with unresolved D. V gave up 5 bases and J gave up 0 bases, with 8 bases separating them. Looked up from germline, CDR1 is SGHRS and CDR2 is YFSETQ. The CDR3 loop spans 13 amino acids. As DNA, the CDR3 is TGCGCCAGCAGTTACGTGGTGAACACTGAAGCTTTCTTT. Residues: CASSYVVNTEAFF.

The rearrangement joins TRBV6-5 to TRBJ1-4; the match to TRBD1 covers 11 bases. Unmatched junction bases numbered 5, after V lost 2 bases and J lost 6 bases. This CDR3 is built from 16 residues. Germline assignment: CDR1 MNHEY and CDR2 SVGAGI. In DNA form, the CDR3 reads TGTGCCAGCAGTTACGGACAGGGGGCGCTTTATGAAAAACTGTTTTTT. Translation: CASSYGQGALYEKLFF.

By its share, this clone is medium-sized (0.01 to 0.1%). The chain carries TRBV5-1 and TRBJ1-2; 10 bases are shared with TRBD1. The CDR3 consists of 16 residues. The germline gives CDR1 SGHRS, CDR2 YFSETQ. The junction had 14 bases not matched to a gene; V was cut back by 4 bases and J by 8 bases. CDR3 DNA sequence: TGCGCCAGCAGCCGTAACCCTTCCGGGACAGGGGTGGGCTACACCTTC. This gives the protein CASSRNPSGTGVGYTF.

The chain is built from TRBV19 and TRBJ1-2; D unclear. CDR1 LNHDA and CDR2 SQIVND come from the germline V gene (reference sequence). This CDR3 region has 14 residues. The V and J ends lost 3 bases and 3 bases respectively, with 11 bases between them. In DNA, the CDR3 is TGTGCCAGTAGTATCGTCGGGGAAGACTATGGCTACACCTTC. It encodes CASSIVGEDYGYTF.

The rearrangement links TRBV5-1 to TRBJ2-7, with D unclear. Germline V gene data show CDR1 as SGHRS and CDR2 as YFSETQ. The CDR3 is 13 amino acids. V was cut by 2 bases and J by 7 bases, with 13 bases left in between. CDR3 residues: CASSLEFLNEQYF. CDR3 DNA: TGCGCCAGCAGCTTAGAGTTTCTTAATGAGCAGTACTTC.

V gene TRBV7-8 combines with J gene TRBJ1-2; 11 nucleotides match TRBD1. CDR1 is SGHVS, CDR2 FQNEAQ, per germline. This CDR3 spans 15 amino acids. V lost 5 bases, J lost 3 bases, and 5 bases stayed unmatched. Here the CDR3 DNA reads TGTGCCAGCAGCCGCGCGGGACAGGGGGACTATGGCTACACCTTC. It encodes CASSRAGQGDYGYTF. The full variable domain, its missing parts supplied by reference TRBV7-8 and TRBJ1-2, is GAGVSQSPRYKVAKRGQDVALRCDPISGHVSLFWYQQALGQGPEFLTYFQNEAQLDKSGLPSDRFFAERPEGSVSTLKIQRTQQEDSAVYLCASSRAGQGDYGYTFGSGTRLTVV.

Here the CDR3 reads CSVGGRGYTGELFF. In nucleotides, the CDR3 is TGCAGCGTTGGCGGCAGGGGGTACACCGGGGAGCTGTTTTTT. V usage is TRBV29-1 and J usage is TRBJ2-2; 7 nucleotides match TRBD1. The CDR3 covers 14 residues. The V gene end was trimmed by 4 bases and the J gene end by 3 bases; junction bases not matched to a gene: 5. From germline, CDR1 is SQVTM and CDR2 ANQGSEA.

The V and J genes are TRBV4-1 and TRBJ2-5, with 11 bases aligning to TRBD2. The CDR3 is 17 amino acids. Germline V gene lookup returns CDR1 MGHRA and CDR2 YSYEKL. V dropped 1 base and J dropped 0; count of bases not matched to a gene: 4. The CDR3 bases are TGCGCCAGCAGCCAAGTGCTAGCGGGGGGCAACCAAGAGACCCAGTACTTC. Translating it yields CASSQVLAGGNQETQYF.

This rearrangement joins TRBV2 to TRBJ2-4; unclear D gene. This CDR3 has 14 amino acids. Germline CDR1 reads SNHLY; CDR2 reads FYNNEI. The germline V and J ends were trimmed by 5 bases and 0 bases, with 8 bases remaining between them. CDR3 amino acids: CASSPILAKNIQYF. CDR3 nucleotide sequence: TGTGCCAGCAGTCCTATTCTAGCCAAAAACATTCAGTACTTC.

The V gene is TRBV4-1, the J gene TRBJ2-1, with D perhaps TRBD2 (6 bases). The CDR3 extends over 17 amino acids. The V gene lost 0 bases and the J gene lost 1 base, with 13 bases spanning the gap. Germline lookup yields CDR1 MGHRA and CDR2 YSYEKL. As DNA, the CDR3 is TGCGCCAGCAGCCAAGACGTACTAGCTAGGTCCTACAATGAGCAGTTCTTC. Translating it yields CASSQDVLARSYNEQFF.

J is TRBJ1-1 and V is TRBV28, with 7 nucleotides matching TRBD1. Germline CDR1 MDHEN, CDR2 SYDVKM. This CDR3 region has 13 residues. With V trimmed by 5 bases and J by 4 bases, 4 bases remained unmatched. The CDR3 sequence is CASSGTEPTEAFF. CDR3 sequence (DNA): TGTGCCAGCAGTGGGACAGAGCCCACTGAAGCTTTCTTT.

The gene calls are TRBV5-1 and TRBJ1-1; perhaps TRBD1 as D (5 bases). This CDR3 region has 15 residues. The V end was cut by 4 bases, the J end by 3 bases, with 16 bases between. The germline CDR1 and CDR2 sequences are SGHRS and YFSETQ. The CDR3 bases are TGCGCCAGCAGCCACGGAAGGGGAGGGGACACTGAAGCTTTCTTT. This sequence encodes CASSHGRGGDTEAFF. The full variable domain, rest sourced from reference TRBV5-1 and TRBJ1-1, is KAGVTQTPRYLIKTRGQQVTLSCSPISGHRSVSWYQQTPGQGLQFLFEYFSETQRNKGNFPGRFSGRQFSNSRSEMNVSTLELGDSALYLCASSHGRGGDTEAFFGQGTRLTVV.

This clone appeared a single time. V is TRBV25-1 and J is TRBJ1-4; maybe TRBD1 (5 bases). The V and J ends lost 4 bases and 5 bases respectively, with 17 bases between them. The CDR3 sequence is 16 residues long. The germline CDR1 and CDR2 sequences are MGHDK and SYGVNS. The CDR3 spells CASSGGTAFRNEKLFF. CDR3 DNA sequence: TGTGCCAGCAGTGGCGGGACCGCATTCAGGAATGAAAAACTGTTTTTT.

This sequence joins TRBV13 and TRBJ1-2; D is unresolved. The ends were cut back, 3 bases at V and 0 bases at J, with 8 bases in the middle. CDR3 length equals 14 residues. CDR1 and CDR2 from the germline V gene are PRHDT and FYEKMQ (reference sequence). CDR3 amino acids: CASSFWFSNYGYTF. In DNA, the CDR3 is TGTGCCAGCAGCTTCTGGTTCTCTAACTATGGCTACACCTTC.

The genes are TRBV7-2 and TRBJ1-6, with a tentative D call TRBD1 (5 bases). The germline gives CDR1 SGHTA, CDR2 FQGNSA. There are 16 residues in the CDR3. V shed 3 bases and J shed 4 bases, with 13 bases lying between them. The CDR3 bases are TGTGCCAGCAGCTTTCAGGGTTTAACATATAATTCACCCCTCCACTTT. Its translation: CASSFQGLTYNSPLHF.

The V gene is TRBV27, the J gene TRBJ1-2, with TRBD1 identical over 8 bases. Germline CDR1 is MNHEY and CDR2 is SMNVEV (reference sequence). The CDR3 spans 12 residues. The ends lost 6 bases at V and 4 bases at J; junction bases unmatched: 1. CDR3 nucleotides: TGTGCCAGCAGCGACAGGGGCTATGGCTACACCTTC. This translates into CASSDRGYGYTF.

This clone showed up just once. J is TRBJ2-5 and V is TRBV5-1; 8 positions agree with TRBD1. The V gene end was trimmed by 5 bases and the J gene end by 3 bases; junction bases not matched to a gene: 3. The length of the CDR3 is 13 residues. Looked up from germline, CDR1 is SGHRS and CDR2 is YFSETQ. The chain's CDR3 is CASRRTGKETQYF. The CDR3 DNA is TGCGCCAGCAGGCGGACAGGGAAAGAGACCCAGTACTTC.

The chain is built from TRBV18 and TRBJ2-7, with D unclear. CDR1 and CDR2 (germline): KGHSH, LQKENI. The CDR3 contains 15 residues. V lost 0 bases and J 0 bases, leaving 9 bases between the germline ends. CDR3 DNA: TGTGCCAGCTCACCACCGGTTCACGGCTCCTACGAGCAGTACTTC. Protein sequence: CASSPPVHGSYEQYF.

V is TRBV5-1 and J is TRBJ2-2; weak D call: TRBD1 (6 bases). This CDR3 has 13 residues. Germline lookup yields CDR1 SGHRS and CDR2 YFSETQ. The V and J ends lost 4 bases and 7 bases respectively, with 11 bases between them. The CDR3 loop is CASSLGDIGELFF. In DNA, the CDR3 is TGCGCCAGCAGCCTCGGGGACATCGGGGAGCTGTTTTTT.

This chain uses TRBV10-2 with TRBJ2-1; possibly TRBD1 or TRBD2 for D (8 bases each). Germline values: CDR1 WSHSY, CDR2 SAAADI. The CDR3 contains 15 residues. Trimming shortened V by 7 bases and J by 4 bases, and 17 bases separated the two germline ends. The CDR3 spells CASNRGGGGYNEQFF. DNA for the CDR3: TGCGCCAGCAACAGGGGGGGCGGGGGGTACAATGAGCAGTTCTTC.

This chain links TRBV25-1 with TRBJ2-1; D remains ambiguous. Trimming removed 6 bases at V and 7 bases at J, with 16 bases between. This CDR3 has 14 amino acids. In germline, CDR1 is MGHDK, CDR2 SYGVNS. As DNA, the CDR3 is TGTGCCAGCAGGACGACCACGAGCCTTAATGAGCAGTTCTTC. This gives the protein CASRTTTSLNEQFF. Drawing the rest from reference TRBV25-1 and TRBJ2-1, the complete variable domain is EADIYQTPRYLVIGTGKKITLECSQTMGHDKMYWYQQDPGMELHLIHYSYGVNSTEKGDLSSESTVSRIRTEHFPLTLESARPSHTSQYLCASRTTTSLNEQFFGPGTRLTVL.

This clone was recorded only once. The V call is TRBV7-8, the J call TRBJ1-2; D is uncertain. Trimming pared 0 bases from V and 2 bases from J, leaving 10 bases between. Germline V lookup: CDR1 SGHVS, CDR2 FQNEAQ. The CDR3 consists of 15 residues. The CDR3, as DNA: TGTGCCAGCAGCTTAGCGGGCAGACAAAACTATGGCTACACCTTC. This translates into CASSLAGRQNYGYTF.

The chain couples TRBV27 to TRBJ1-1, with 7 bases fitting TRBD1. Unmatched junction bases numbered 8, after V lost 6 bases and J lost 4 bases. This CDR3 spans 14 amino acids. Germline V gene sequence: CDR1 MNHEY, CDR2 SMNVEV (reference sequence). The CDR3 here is CASRPGGRGTEAFF. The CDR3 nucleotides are TGTGCCAGCAGGCCAGGGGGAAGGGGCACTGAAGCTTTCTTT.

CDR3 nucleotide sequence: TGCGCCAGCAGCTTGGTGGTAGCCCCCTACGAGCAGTACTTC. Translating gives CASSLVVAPYEQYF. The chain uses TRBV5-1 and TRBJ2-7; D not certain. Germline V lookup: CDR1 SGHRS, CDR2 YFSETQ. Trimming removed 0 bases from V and 2 bases from J, with 9 bases in between. The CDR3 has 14 residues.